This T cell receptor (beta chain) comes out of a study of blood T cell repertoires in COVID-19. The length of the CDR3 is 13 residues. Deletions cut 3 bases from V and 4 bases from J, with 10 bases between. Germline CDR1 and CDR2: SGHDT and YYEEEE. TCRdb keeps only in-frame clones here, not all; method: immunoSEQ multiplex PCR. Seen here are about 130,000 clones, 80% to 90% observed once, and the top ten hold roughly 3.6%. The sequenced sample consisted of peripheral blood. This clonotype originated in a woman in her fifties or sixties with acute or convalescent COVID-19. The rearrangement uses TRBV5-6 and TRBJ1-1; D might be TRBD1 (5 bases). Here the CDR3 reads CASSYRGGTEAFF. CDR3 DNA: TGTGCCAGCAGCTATCGGGGGGGCACTGAAGCTTTCTTT. Full variable domain (rest looked up from reference TRBV5-6 and TRBJ1-1): DAGVTQSPTHLIKTRGQQVTLRCSPKSGHDTVSWYQQALGQGPQFIFQYYEEEERQRGNFPDRFSGHQFPNYSSELNVNALLLGDSALYLCASSYRGGTEAFFGQGTRLTVV.